Shown below are 29 T cell receptor beta chains from a single sample sequenced in a study of blood T cell repertoires in COVID-19. This table comes from immunoSEQ multiplex PCR, and its TCRdb copy is limited to in-frame clones, with some not included. Of fewer than 350,000 clones detected, roughly 90% appear once; the ten largest clones hold more than 7.5%. The sequencing sample was made of peripheral blood. These receptors were obtained from a man younger than 35 with active or convalescent COVID-19.

This clone was seen more than once but under ten times. Written as DNA, the CDR3 is TGTGCCACCAGCAGAGGGTCGGACAGGGAGTATCAGCCCCAGCATTTT. Translated, it gives CATSRGSDREYQPQHF. This rearrangement joins TRBV15 to TRBJ1-5; 8 bases agree with TRBD1. The CDR3 consists of 16 residues. CDR1 and CDR2 from the germline V gene are LNHNV and YYDKDF (reference sequence). V shed 1 base and J 5 bases; nucleotides not matched to a gene: 7.

The rearrangement links TRBV9 to TRBJ1-1; no clear D. V was shortened by 4 bases and J by 5 bases, with 21 bases between the two germline ends. This CDR3 contains 16 residues. Looked up from germline, CDR1 is SGDLS and CDR2 is YYNGEE. The CDR3 DNA is TGTGCCAGCAGCTTCTCCGGGGAGGGTCGGTGGACTGAAGCTTTCTTT. Translating gives CASSFSGEGRWTEAFF.

V gene TRBV11-2 combines with J gene TRBJ2-7; D is ambiguous. Trimming removed 1 base from V and 2 bases from J, with 9 bases in between. The germline V gene encodes CDR1 SGHAT and CDR2 FQNNGV. This CDR3 is 14 amino acids long. The CDR3 coding sequence is TGTGCCAGCAGCTTAGGGAGCGTTACCTACGAGCAGTACTTC. Amino acids: CASSLGSVTYEQYF.

V and J are TRBV3-1 (or the pseudogene TRBV3-2) and TRBJ2-3; 7 bases map to TRBD2. With 0 bases clipped from V and 6 bases from J, the junction kept 12 bases outside the gene matches. Germline values: CDR1 LGHDT, CDR2 YNNKEL (reference sequence). The CDR3 is 17 amino acids. CDR3 amino acids: CASSQDLIGRGTDTQYF. CDR3 nucleotide sequence: TGTGCCAGCAGCCAAGATTTGATAGGGCGGGGGACGGATACGCAGTATTTT.

This clone was seen only once. V usage is TRBV25-1 and J usage is TRBJ1-1, with 9 bases fitting TRBD1. The trim removed 1 base at V and 3 bases at J, leaving 12 bases unmatched. The germline gives CDR1 MGHDK, CDR2 SYGVNS. The CDR3 has 18 amino acids. The chain's CDR3 is CASSESPDRGIGDTEAFF. The CDR3 coding sequence is TGTGCCAGCAGTGAATCTCCTGACAGGGGGATCGGCGACACTGAAGCTTTCTTT.

This clone was recorded at least ten times. The rearrangement uses TRBV6-5 and TRBJ2-1; the match to TRBD2 covers 7 bases. The germline V gene encodes CDR1 MNHEY and CDR2 SVGAGI. This CDR3 spans 16 amino acids. V shed 0 bases and J 2 bases; nucleotides not matched to a gene: 4. The CDR3 bases are TGTGCCAGCAGTTACTCCGGCGGGGGACCCTACAATGAGCAGTTCTTC. It yields the protein CASSYSGGGPYNEQFF.

This sequence joins TRBV4-1 and TRBJ1-2; D is unresolved. The germline gives CDR1 MGHRA, CDR2 YSYEKL. CDR3 length: 15 amino acids. Trimming stripped 0 bases from V and 2 bases from J, with 10 bases between. CDR3 bases: TGCGCCAGCAGCCAAGATAGTAGTAGAAACTATGGCTACACCTTC. This translates into CASSQDSSRNYGYTF.

The V gene is TRBV9, the J gene TRBJ2-5, with a possible D match to TRBD2 (6 bases). Trimming shortened V by 8 bases and J by 1 base, and 18 bases separated the two germline ends. In germline, CDR1 is SGDLS, CDR2 YYNGEE. The CDR3 spans 15 residues. CDR3 region: CASSHHGGLQETQYF. The CDR3 DNA reads TGTGCCAGTTCCCACCATGGAGGGCTCCAAGAGACCCAGTACTTC.

CDR3 nucleotide sequence: TGTGCCAGTAGTTCCCAGGGGGGGAACACTGAAGCTTTCTTT. Translating it yields CASSSQGGNTEAFF. The rearrangement links TRBV19 to TRBJ1-1; 7 nucleotides match TRBD1. The V gene end was trimmed by 5 bases and the J gene end by 1 base; junction bases not matched to a gene: 4. Germline V gene data show CDR1 as LNHDA and CDR2 as SQIVND (reference sequence). The CDR3 totals 14 residues.

The chain uses TRBV5-1 and TRBJ1-3, with TRBD1 matching 11 bases. Trimming took 5 bases from V and 7 from J; bases not matched to a gene: 5. The V gene's germline CDR1 is SGHRS and CDR2 YFSETQ. This CDR3 has 14 amino acids. The CDR3 sequence: CASRQWDRGNTIYF. CDR3 DNA sequence: TGCGCCAGCAGACAATGGGACAGGGGGAACACCATATATTTT.

The rearrangement links TRBV5-4 to TRBJ2-2; TRBD1 matches at 10 bases. The CDR3 is 14 residues long. CDR1 is SGHNT and CDR2 is YYREEE in the germline V gene (reference sequence). Losses at the gene ends were 7 bases for V and 6 bases for J; bases not matched to a gene: 6. The CDR3 loop is CASGRTGGPGELFF. CDR3 sequence (DNA): TGTGCCAGCGGGCGGACAGGGGGACCCGGGGAGCTGTTTTTT.

This clone was recorded a few times. The V gene is TRBV4-1, the J gene TRBJ1-5; unclear D gene. Per germline, CDR1 MGHRA and CDR2 YSYEKL. Trimming pared 3 bases from V and 4 bases from J, leaving 4 bases between. The CDR3 sequence is 12 residues long. CDR3 loop: CASSHPNQPQHF. The CDR3 DNA reads TGCGCCAGCAGCCACCCAAATCAGCCCCAGCATTTT.

This chain connects TRBV14 to TRBJ1-6; D unresolved. V dropped 2 bases and J dropped 9 bases, with 14 bases sitting between them. Per germline, CDR1 SGHDN and CDR2 FVKESK. The CDR3 runs to 15 residues. In nucleotides, the CDR3 is TGTGCCAGCAGCCAATGGGCCGCAGGCTTTTCACCCCTCCACTTT. Protein sequence: CASSQWAAGFSPLHF. The full variable domain, its missing parts supplied by reference TRBV14 and TRBJ1-6, is EAGVTQFPSHSVIEKGQTVTLRCDPISGHDNLYWYRRVMGKEIKFLLHFVKESKQDESGMPNNRFLAERTGGTYSTLKVQPAELEDSGVYFCASSQWAAGFSPLHFGNGTRLTVT.

The chain has TRBV6-2 or TRBV6-3 and TRBJ2-1; 8 nucleotides line up with TRBD2. The CDR3 loop spans 15 amino acids. Germline CDR1 is MNHEY and CDR2 is SVGEGT. The ends lost 3 bases at V and 7 bases at J; junction bases unmatched: 8. In DNA, the CDR3 is TGTGCCAGCAGTTATGGACGGGGGGGCCTAAATGAGCAGTTCTTC. Translated: CASSYGRGGLNEQFF.

The rearrangement uses TRBV2 and TRBJ2-6; unclear D gene. This CDR3 has 15 residues. The V end was cut by 1 base, the J end by 4 bases, with 8 bases between. In germline, CDR1 is SNHLY, CDR2 FYNNEI. CDR3 sequence reads: CASSEGVSGANVLTF. The DNA of the CDR3 is TGTGCCAGCAGTGAAGGGGTTAGCGGGGCCAACGTCCTGACTTTC.

The J gene is TRBJ2-7, the V gene TRBV6-6, with 9 positions matching TRBD1. Per germline, CDR1 MNHNY and CDR2 SVGAGI (reference sequence). The CDR3 has 14 amino acids. V lost 7 bases and J lost 7; bases outside the gene matches: 11. The DNA for the CDR3 is TGTGCCAGCACTAAGCAGGACAGGGGAGAGGAGCAGTACTTC. Protein product: CASTKQDRGEEQYF.

The rearrangement links TRBV5-8 to TRBJ2-3; D perhaps matches TRBD2 (5 bases). The CDR3 sequence is 16 residues long. Trimming removed 0 bases at V and 2 bases at J, with 13 bases between. CDR1 is SGHTS, CDR2 YDEGEE, per germline. CDR3 loop: CASSLGFGGLTDTQYF. CDR3 nucleotide sequence: TGTGCCAGCAGCTTGGGCTTCGGAGGACTCACAGATACGCAGTATTTT.

Many counts were recorded for this clone. V gene TRBV7-9 combines with J gene TRBJ2-2, with 12 bases identical to TRBD2. V was pared by 3 bases and J by 1 base, with 6 bases of the junction left unmatched. The CDR3 has 18 amino acids. In germline, CDR1 is SEHNR, CDR2 FQNEAQ (reference sequence). This chain's CDR3 is CASSFLWTSGVNTGELFF. The DNA for the CDR3 is TGTGCCAGCAGCTTTCTATGGACTAGCGGGGTGAACACCGGGGAGCTGTTTTTT.

This chain connects TRBV7-2 to TRBJ1-2, with D possibly being TRBD1 (6 bases). The CDR3 has 12 amino acids. Germline CDR1 reads SGHTA; CDR2 reads FQGNSA. The CDR3 is CASLRGNYGYTF. DNA for the CDR3: TGTGCTTCCCTCAGGGGAAACTATGGCTACACCTTC.

The chain has TRBV19 and TRBJ1-1; TRBD1 agrees at 11 bases. The germline gives CDR1 LNHDA, CDR2 SQIVND (reference sequence). The ends lost 6 bases at V and 0 bases at J; junction bases unmatched: 6. The CDR3 is 16 residues long. The CDR3 protein is CASSRDRGAMNTEAFF. CDR3 sequence (DNA): TGTGCCAGTAGCCGGGACAGGGGGGCCATGAACACTGAAGCTTTCTTT.

This clone was seen a single time. The chain carries TRBV10-3 and TRBJ1-2, with D perhaps matching TRBD1 (5 bases). Germline loops: CDR1 ENHRY, CDR2 SYGVKD. V lost 4 bases and J lost 6, with 15 bases in between. There are 14 residues in the CDR3. CDR3 in DNA: TGTGCCATCAGTGGGGGCAGGACCTATGATGGCTACACCTTC. Amino acid sequence: CAISGGRTYDGYTF.

The gene calls are TRBV5-1 and TRBJ2-1, with 9 bases fitting TRBD2. This CDR3 is 14 amino acids long. V dropped 4 bases and J dropped 3; count of bases not matched to a gene: 2. CDR1 and CDR2 (germline): SGHRS, YFSETQ. In DNA, the CDR3 is TGCGCCAGCAGCGTTAGCGGGGGCTACAATGAGCAGTTCTTC. This gives the protein CASSVSGGYNEQFF.

V usage is TRBV27 and J usage is TRBJ2-5, with 7 nucleotides matching TRBD2. The CDR3 loop spans 14 amino acids. The V and J ends lost 4 bases and 2 bases, in that order; junction bases with no gene match: 4. Germline CDR1 MNHEY, CDR2 SMNVEV (reference sequence). The CDR3, as DNA: TGTGCCAGCAGTTCGAGCGGGGCACAAGAGACCCAGTACTTC. It is translated as CASSSSGAQETQYF.

In its sample, this clone was seen once. The chain uses TRBV14 and TRBJ2-3, with TRBD2 as a possible D gene (6 bases). Germline CDR1 is SGHDN and CDR2 is FVKESK. Trimming left V 0 bases short and J 1 base short, with 8 bases between. The CDR3 loop spans 15 amino acids. CDR3 loop: CASSQERGGTDTQYF. CDR3 coding DNA: TGTGCCAGCAGCCAAGAGCGGGGTGGCACAGATACGCAGTATTTT.

The V and J genes are TRBV19 and TRBJ2-3; TRBD1 agrees at 9 bases. The CDR3 has 16 residues. Trimming took 3 bases from V and 3 from J; bases not matched to a gene: 7. Germline loops: CDR1 LNHDA, CDR2 SQIVND (reference sequence). The CDR3 region has the DNA TGTGCCAGTAGTATCCCGGGACAGGGCCTTACAGATACGCAGTATTTT. Protein: CASSIPGQGLTDTQYF.

The gene calls are TRBV6-5 and TRBJ1-1; 7 bases are shared with TRBD1. This CDR3 spans 15 amino acids. The junction had 8 bases not matched to a gene; V was cut back by 7 bases and J by 0 bases. Germline loops: CDR1 MNHEY, CDR2 SVGAGI. Written as DNA, the CDR3 is TGTGCCAGCATCCTAACCGGGACAGTGAACACTGAAGCTTTCTTT. Amino acid sequence: CASILTGTVNTEAFF.

This chain links TRBV27 with TRBJ2-3, with 9 bases identical to TRBD2. The J segment lost 6 bases and the V segment lost 10 bases, leaving 11 bases of the junction unmatched. From germline, CDR1 is MNHEY and CDR2 SMNVEV (reference sequence). This CDR3 has 14 amino acids. The CDR3 sequence: CATSGAGGPDTQYF. In DNA form, the CDR3 reads TGTGCCACTTCCGGGGCGGGGGGGCCCGATACGCAGTATTTT.

This chain uses TRBV9 with TRBJ2-7; TRBD1 matches 8 bases. The germline gives CDR1 SGDLS, CDR2 YYNGEE. The V gene end was trimmed by 1 base and the J gene end by 0 bases; junction bases not matched to a gene: 9. The length of the CDR3 is 17 residues. The CDR3 bases are TGTGCCAGCAGCGTATCCTCGACAGGGGCCAGCTCCTACGAGCAGTACTTC. Translation: CASSVSSTGASSYEQYF.

For the CDR3, the DNA is TGTGCCAGCTCACCAAAGCACGCTGCTGCAGAGACCCAGTACTTC. Amino acids: CASSPKHAAAETQYF. The chain couples TRBV18 to TRBJ2-5; D unclear. The CDR3 has 15 amino acids. V shed 2 bases and J shed 4 bases, with 14 bases lying between them. Germline CDR1 and CDR2: KGHSH and LQKENI. The variable domain in full, with the rest retrieved from reference TRBV18 and TRBJ2-5, is NAGVMQNPRHLVRRRGQEARLRCSPMKGHSHVYWYRQLPEEGLKFMVYLQKENIIDESGMPKERFSAEFPKEGPSILRIQQVVRGDSAAYFCASSPKHAAAETQYFGPGTRLLVL.